These 30 T cell receptor beta chains share one sample of origin, sequenced in a study of shared clonotypes between healthy human individuals. TCRdb's copy holds only in-frame clones and misses some; the assay was immunoSEQ multiplex PCR. The sample includes some 2,000,000 clones, 90% to 95% seen only once; the top ten take 0.1% to 0.15%. Sequencing was done on a sample of naive CD4+ T cells sorted from blood. This sample's subset: CD45RA+ positively selected. The source of these receptors is a man younger than 30 in good health.

CDR3 residues: CASRGQGKREKLFF. CDR3 DNA: TGTGCCAGCAGGGGACAGGGGAAGCGGGAAAAACTGTTTTTT. V gene TRBV2 combines with J gene TRBJ1-4, with TRBD1 matching over 10 bases. The ends lost 6 bases at V and 8 bases at J; junction bases unmatched: 6. Per germline, CDR1 SNHLY and CDR2 FYNNEI. The CDR3 is 14 residues long. Using reference TRBV2 and TRBJ1-4 for the parts outside the CDR3, the full variable domain is EPEVTQTPSHQVTQMGQEVILRCVPISNHLYFYWYRQILGQKVEFLVSFYNNEISEKSEIFDDQFSVERPDGSNFTLKIRSTKLEDSAMYFCASRGQGKREKLFFGSGTQLSVL.

Here the CDR3 reads CASSQGTSGFEQYF. CDR3 nucleotides: TGCGCCAGCAGCCAAGGCACTAGCGGGTTCGAGCAGTACTTC. The chain carries TRBV4-1 and TRBJ2-7; 9 bases are a match to TRBD2. Germline V gene data show CDR1 as MGHRA and CDR2 as YSYEKL. The J segment lost 6 bases and the V segment lost 1 base, leaving 4 bases of the junction unmatched. CDR3 size: 14 residues.

The chain employs TRBV10-3 and TRBJ2-7, with 7 bases identical to TRBD1. The CDR3 is 15 residues long. V lost 3 bases, J lost 3 bases, and 8 bases stayed unmatched. Germline-derived CDR1 and CDR2 are ENHRY and SYGVKD. DNA of the CDR3: TGTGCCATCAGTGAAGGGGGCAACGAGGGCTACGAGCAGTACTTC. Amino acids: CAISEGGNEGYEQYF.

The chain carries TRBV10-3 and TRBJ1-1; perhaps TRBD1 as D (6 bases). V gave up 5 bases and J gave up 6 bases, with 10 bases separating them. Germline CDR1 and CDR2: ENHRY and SYGVKD. This CDR3 is 12 amino acids long. This chain's CDR3 is CAISLQGAEAFF. The DNA for the CDR3 is TGTGCCATCAGTTTACAGGGAGCTGAAGCTTTCTTT.

The chain combines TRBV7-9 with TRBJ1-1; D might be TRBD1 (5 bases). The germline V gene encodes CDR1 SEHNR and CDR2 FQNEAQ (reference sequence). V lost 1 base and J 3 bases, leaving 12 bases between the germline ends. The CDR3 extends over 15 amino acids. DNA for the CDR3: TGTGCCAGCAGCTTAGTGGGCAGGGAGGACACTGAAGCTTTCTTT. This gives the protein CASSLVGREDTEAFF.

J is TRBJ2-3 and V is TRBV5-1; 9 bases agree with TRBD1. The germline V gene has CDR1 SGHRS and CDR2 YFSETQ. There are 16 residues in the CDR3. The V gene end was trimmed by 4 bases and the J gene end by 4 bases; junction bases not matched to a gene: 10. CDR3 protein: CASSPGGQGSADTQYF. In DNA form, the CDR3 reads TGCGCCAGCAGCCCGGGGGGACAGGGCAGCGCAGATACGCAGTATTTT.

This chain joins TRBV5-1 and TRBJ2-7; no reliable D call. Looked up from germline, CDR1 is SGHRS and CDR2 is YFSETQ. V was shortened by 0 bases and J by 2 bases, with 6 bases between the two germline ends. The CDR3 loop spans 13 amino acids. The DNA of the CDR3 is TGCGCCAGCAGCTTGGTCTTCCCCTACGAGCAGTACTTC. Translation gives CASSLVFPYEQYF.

J is TRBJ2-3 and V is TRBV30; 11 bases are a match to TRBD2. The CDR3 covers 14 residues. After removal of 1 base from V and 6 bases from J, the junction contained 3 bases not matched to a gene. Germline V lookup: CDR1 GTSNPN, CDR2 SVGIG (reference sequence). The CDR3 sequence is CAWSALAGADTQYF. The DNA for the CDR3 is TGTGCCTGGAGTGCACTAGCGGGAGCGGATACGCAGTATTTT.

The CDR3 is CAISESWGNSPLHF. The CDR3 DNA is TGTGCCATCAGTGAGTCGTGGGGCAATTCACCCCTCCACTTT. J is TRBJ1-6 and V is TRBV10-3, with D possibly matching TRBD1 (5 bases). This CDR3 is 14 amino acids long. V lost 0 bases and J lost 7, with 7 bases in between. Germline V CDR1 and CDR2: ENHRY, SYGVKD.

The chain has TRBV6-1 and TRBJ2-7; 8 bases align to TRBD2. The CDR3 totals 13 residues. Germline CDR1 MNHNS, CDR2 SASEGT. Trimming at V came to 9 bases and at J to 0 bases, leaving 4 bases not matched to a gene. The CDR3 spells CASTSGLSYEQYF. CDR3 nucleotide sequence: TGTGCCAGTACTAGCGGACTCTCCTACGAGCAGTACTTC.

This chain joins TRBV2 and TRBJ2-7; D gene uncertain. The CDR3 spans 11 residues. Germline lookup yields CDR1 SNHLY and CDR2 FYNNEI. The V end was cut by 2 bases, the J end by 6 bases, with 5 bases between. The CDR3 region is CASSERIEQYF. CDR3 DNA: TGTGCCAGCAGTGAAAGGATCGAGCAGTACTTC.

In regard to this clone: Additional DNA sequences in this sample encode the identical CDR3. The chain is built from TRBV7-6 and TRBJ1-6; 7 bases agree with TRBD1. The J segment lost 9 bases and the V segment lost 5 bases, leaving 7 bases of the junction unmatched. The CDR3 loop spans 14 amino acids. Germline V gene sequence: CDR1 SGHVS, CDR2 FNYEAQ. CDR3 in amino acids: CASSPDRVGSPLHF. DNA of the CDR3: TGTGCCAGCAGCCCTGACAGGGTTGGTTCACCCCTCCACTTT.

This chain links TRBV6-1 with TRBJ1-1; the D is unclear. Germline CDR1 MNHNS, CDR2 SASEGT. The CDR3 loop spans 16 amino acids. Trimming stripped 2 bases from V and 1 base from J, with 14 bases between. CDR3 protein: CASSESLALPNTEAFF. In DNA, the CDR3 is TGTGCCAGCAGTGAATCCCTGGCCCTACCGAACACTGAAGCTTTCTTT.

This clone was seen at least ten times. The chain couples TRBV5-1 to TRBJ2-7; D may match TRBD1 or TRBD2 (5 bases each). Germline assignment: CDR1 SGHRS and CDR2 YFSETQ. V was clipped by 4 bases and J by 6 bases, with 20 bases between them. This CDR3 comprises 15 residues. The CDR3 sequence: CASSLASGAIGEQYF. As DNA, the CDR3 is TGCGCCAGCAGCCTGGCCTCCGGGGCTATTGGCGAGCAGTACTTC.

The chain is built from TRBV5-6 and TRBJ1-4; 11 bases match TRBD1. The germline V gene has CDR1 SGHDT and CDR2 YYEEEE. The CDR3 length is 16 residues. V lost 7 bases to trimming and J lost 6 bases; unmatched junction nucleotides: 11. The CDR3 region has the DNA TGTGCCAGCTCCGGGACAGGGGGTTATAGGGATGAAAAACTGTTTTTT. Its protein product is CASSGTGGYRDEKLFF.

The V call is TRBV7-8, the J call TRBJ1-4, with D possibly matching TRBD1 (6 bases). Trimming pared 3 bases from V and 6 bases from J, leaving 8 bases between. The CDR3 consists of 13 residues. The germline CDR1 and CDR2 sequences are SGHVS and FQNEAQ. Here the CDR3 reads CASSFGQYEKLFF. The DNA of the CDR3 is TGTGCCAGCAGCTTCGGACAGTATGAAAAACTGTTTTTT.

The rearrangement links TRBV6-1 to TRBJ2-7; 7 bases line up with TRBD1. This CDR3 region has 13 residues. Per the germline V gene, CDR1 is MNHNS and CDR2 is SASEGT. V shed 4 bases and J 2 bases; nucleotides not matched to a gene: 2. Here the CDR3 DNA reads TGTGCCAGCAGTGGGGACAGTGCCTACGAGCAGTACTTC. Its protein product is CASSGDSAYEQYF.

This clone was recorded once. The rearrangement uses TRBV10-1 and TRBJ2-3, with TRBD2 identical over 8 bases. V was clipped by 5 bases and J by 0 bases; unmatched bases: 4. CDR3 length: 15 amino acids. Germline lookup yields CDR1 WNHNN and CDR2 SYGVQD (reference sequence). CDR3 amino acids: CASSPAGDSTDTQYF. CDR3 sequence (DNA): TGCGCCAGCAGTCCAGCGGGAGATAGCACAGATACGCAGTATTTT.

The J gene is TRBJ2-7, the V gene TRBV7-2; 8 bases line up with TRBD2. Germline CDR1 is SGHTA and CDR2 is FQGNSA. This CDR3 has 18 residues. Losses at the gene ends were 1 base for V and 3 bases for J; bases not matched to a gene: 14. In DNA, the CDR3 is TGTGCCAGCAGCTTAGGTCCAGCGGGAGATCTTTTGATCTACGAGCAGTACTTC. Protein sequence: CASSLGPAGDLLIYEQYF.

The rearrangement joins TRBV30 to TRBJ2-7, with TRBD1 identical over 7 bases. The CDR3 contains 12 residues. CDR1 GTSNPN and CDR2 SVGIG come from the germline V gene (reference sequence). The V and J ends lost 6 bases and 4 bases, in that order; junction bases with no gene match: 6. As DNA, the CDR3 is TGTGCCTGTATGGGACAGAGGTACGAGCAGTACTTC. It codes for CACMGQRYEQYF. Looking up the rest from reference TRBV30 and TRBJ2-7 gives the full variable domain: SQTIHQWPATLVQPVGSPLSLECTVEGTSNPNLYWYRQAAGRGLQLLFYSVGIGQISSEVPQNLSASRPQDRQFILSSKKLLLSDSGFYLCACMGQRYEQYFGPGTRLTVT.

The chain combines TRBV13 with TRBJ2-7; possibly TRBD2 for D (5 bases). This CDR3 spans 13 amino acids. Trimming pared 4 bases from V and 7 bases from J, leaving 14 bases between. Germline V CDR1 and CDR2: PRHDT, FYEKMQ (reference sequence). The CDR3 is CASSSGRTGEQYF. The CDR3 nucleotides read TGTGCCAGCAGCTCCGGTAGGACGGGGGAGCAGTACTTC.

J is TRBJ1-3 and V is TRBV14, with 8 positions matching TRBD1. CDR3 size: 17 residues. In germline, CDR1 is SGHDN, CDR2 FVKESK. Trimming took 3 bases from V and 0 from J; bases not matched to a gene: 7. In DNA, the CDR3 is TGTGCCAGCAGCCATCGACAGGGGTCGTACTCTGGAAACACCATATATTTT. Translating gives CASSHRQGSYSGNTIYF.

This chain links TRBV5-1 with TRBJ1-6; D uncertain. This CDR3 contains 16 residues. Per the germline V gene, CDR1 is SGHRS and CDR2 is YFSETQ. Trimming took 2 bases from V and 10 from J, leaving 19 bases between them. CDR3 loop: CASSLEPKATGSPLHF. CDR3 nucleotide sequence: TGCGCCAGCAGCTTAGAACCGAAAGCGACGGGATCACCCCTCCACTTT.

The gene calls are TRBV2 and TRBJ1-1; a possible D gene is TRBD1 (5 bases). CDR3 length: 15 residues. Germline CDR1 and CDR2: SNHLY and FYNNEI. Trimming removed 0 bases from V and 4 bases from J, with 12 bases in between. Here the CDR3 DNA reads TGTGCCAGCAGTGAAGCGGGGGGAGCAGGCACTGAAGCTTTCTTT. Its translation: CASSEAGGAGTEAFF.

This clone was detected a few times. The CDR3 protein is CASSLEQTYTGELFF. The DNA for the CDR3 is TGTGCCAGCAGTTTAGAACAGACATACACCGGGGAGCTGTTTTTT. V usage is TRBV28 and J usage is TRBJ2-2; D remains unclear. The CDR3 has 15 amino acids. Trimming shortened V by 2 bases and J by 3 bases, and 10 bases separated the two germline ends. In germline, CDR1 is MDHEN, CDR2 SYDVKM.

This chain joins TRBV2 and TRBJ1-2, with D unresolved. There are 13 residues in the CDR3. The V end was cut by 7 bases, the J end by 3 bases, with 12 bases between. Germline CDR1 is SNHLY and CDR2 is FYNNEI. The CDR3 DNA sequence: TGTGCCAGCATACGTGGTGGGGACTATGGCTACACCTTC. Its translation: CASIRGGDYGYTF.

This rearrangement joins TRBV5-6 to TRBJ2-4, with TRBD2 identical over 13 bases. V shed 1 base, J shed 1 base, and the junction held 8 bases outside the gene matches. CDR1 and CDR2 (germline): SGHDT, YYEEEE. CDR3 size: 19 residues. The CDR3 loop is CASSLTSGRGSWAKNIQYF. The CDR3 DNA reads TGTGCCAGCAGCTTGACTAGCGGGAGGGGATCGTGGGCCAAAAACATTCAGTACTTC.

On this clone itself: Additional DNA sequences in this sample encode the identical CDR3. The rearrangement uses TRBV5-1 and TRBJ2-5, with 8 bases that match TRBD1. The CDR3 consists of 14 residues. Losses at the gene ends were 0 bases for V and 5 bases for J; bases not matched to a gene: 3. Germline V gene data show CDR1 as SGHRS and CDR2 as YFSETQ. The CDR3 DNA follows: TGCGCCAGCAGCTTGGCAGGGGGCCGGGAGACCCAGTACTTC. Encoded protein: CASSLAGGRETQYF.

As to this clone: This sample includes further DNA sequences coding for the same CDR3. J is TRBJ2-3 and V is TRBV2; no reliable D call. The CDR3 contains 13 residues. Germline assignment: CDR1 SNHLY and CDR2 FYNNEI. Trimming removed 4 bases at V and 2 bases at J, with 7 bases between. The CDR3 here is CASSGGVTDTQYF. CDR3 in DNA: TGTGCCAGCAGTGGTGGGGTCACAGATACGCAGTATTTT.

The chain carries TRBV5-6 and TRBJ2-7, with TRBD1 matching over 8 bases. This CDR3 is 15 amino acids long. Looked up from germline, CDR1 is SGHDT and CDR2 is YYEEEE. Trimming took 1 base from V and 10 from J; bases not matched to a gene: 13. The DNA of the CDR3 is TGTGCCAGCAGCTTGTGGGACGCCGGGACAGGTAGACAGTACTTC. Translated: CASSLWDAGTGRQYF.